This TCR beta chain derives from a study of blood T cell repertoires in COVID-19. Study overall: Acute and convalescent COVID-19 specimens originated in the United States, Italy and Spain. T cells, B-cell-depleted T cells, or PBMCs supplied cDNA or gDNA.

Method: immunoSEQ multiplex PCR; TCRdb's copy keeps in-frame clones and lacks some. The sample carries tens of thousands of clones, about 82% recorded once. Trimming pared 5 bases from V and 3 bases from J, leaving 19 bases between. The CDR3 extends over 16 amino acids. Germline assignment: CDR1 SGHRS and CDR2 YFSETQ. This chain connects TRBV5-1 to TRBJ2-3; a weak D match, TRBD2 (6 bases). Material: peripheral blood. This TCR derives from a man between 65 and 85 years old with acute or convalescent COVID-19. The CDR3, as DNA: TGCGCCAGCAGTAGGAGGGGCGTGCTGGGAACAGATACGCAGTATTTT. It translates to CASSRRGVLGTDTQYF.